This T cell receptor (beta chain) was sequenced for a study of T cell repertoires in ileal Crohn's disease. Across the whole study: Under 40% were active smokers at surgery; median disease duration was about 7.5 years. Whole-study findings and limits: High-frequency clones were more common in sorted CD8 than CD4 cells.

Adults with ileal or ileocolonic Crohn's disease and an indication for resection were eligible. V gave up 7 bases and J gave up 6 bases; unmatched junction bases: 6. This CDR3 spans 14 amino acids. Germline lookup yields CDR1 LNHNV and CDR2 YYDKDF (reference sequence). Details on this clone: Antigen: not known.

TCRdb's copy holds only in-frame clones and misses some; the assay was immunoSEQ multiplex PCR. The table has about 4,900 clones, around 90% seen once. Material for sequencing was ileal tissue. The chain is built from TRBV15 and TRBJ1-6; TRBD1 matches 7 bases. This receptor was obtained from an adult with Crohn's disease. CDR3 sequence reads: CATKGTESNSPLHF. CDR3 DNA sequence: TGTGCCACCAAAGGGACAGAAAGTAATTCACCCCTCCACTTT.